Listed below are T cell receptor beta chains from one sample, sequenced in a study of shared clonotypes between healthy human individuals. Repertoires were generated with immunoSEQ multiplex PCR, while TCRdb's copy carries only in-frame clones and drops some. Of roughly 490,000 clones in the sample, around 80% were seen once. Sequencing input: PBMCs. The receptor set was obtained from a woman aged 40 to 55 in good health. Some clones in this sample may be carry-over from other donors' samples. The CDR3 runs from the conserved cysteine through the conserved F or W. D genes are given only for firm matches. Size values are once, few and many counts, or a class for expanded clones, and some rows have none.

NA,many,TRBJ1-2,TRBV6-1,CASSATGITNYGYTF,TGTGCCAGCAGTGCGACAGGAATAACTAACTATGGCTACACCTTC
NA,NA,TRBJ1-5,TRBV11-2,CASIVGRGVSQPQHF,TGTGCCAGCATCGTTGGACGAGGAGTTTCTCAGCCCCAGCATTTT
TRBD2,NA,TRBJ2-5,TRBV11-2,CASSPPGGGAQTQYF,TGTGCCAGCAGCCCCCCCGGGGGGGGCGCCCAGACCCAGTACTTC
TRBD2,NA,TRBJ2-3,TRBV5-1,CASSRSGRAAGTDTQYF,TGCGCCAGCAGCCGTAGCGGGAGGGCCGCCGGCACAGATACGCAGTATTTT
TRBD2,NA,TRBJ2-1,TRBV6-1,CASTWGLAPDNEQFF,TGTGCCAGCACCTGGGGACTAGCACCTGACAATGAGCAGTTCTTC
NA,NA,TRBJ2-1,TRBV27,CASSTWGGYNEQFF,TGTGCCAGCAGCACCTGGGGCGGATACAATGAGCAGTTCTTC
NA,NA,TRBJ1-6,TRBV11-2,CASSLEGGMLHSPLHF,TGCGCCAGCAGCTTAGAGGGAGGGATGCTGCATTCACCCCTCCACTTT
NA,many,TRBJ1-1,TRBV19,CASSISRGATEAFF,TGTGCCAGTAGTATTTCAAGGGGTGCCACTGAAGCTTTCTTT
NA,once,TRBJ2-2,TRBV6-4,CATAPGNTGELFF,TGTGCCACCGCGCCGGGGAACACCGGGGAGCTGTTTTTT
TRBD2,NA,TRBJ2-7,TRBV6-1,CASSEASRLAAYEQYF,TGTGCCAGCAGTGAAGCATCCAGACTAGCGGCCTACGAGCAGTACTTC
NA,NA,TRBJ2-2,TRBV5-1,CASSLDSLGSGGELFF,TGCGCCAGCAGCTTGGATAGCCTCGGGTCGGGCGGGGAGCTGTTTTTT
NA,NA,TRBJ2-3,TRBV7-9,CASSPRDVYIGDTQYF,TGTGCCAGCAGCCCCCGGGACGTTTATATCGGGGATACGCAGTATTTT
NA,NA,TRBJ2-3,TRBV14,CASSQGAGDTQYF,TGTGCCAGCAGCCAAGGGGCAGGAGATACGCAGTATTTT
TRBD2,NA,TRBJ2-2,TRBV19,CASSPQSGSAGELFF,TGTGCCAGTAGTCCCCAGAGCGGGAGCGCCGGGGAGCTGTTTTTT
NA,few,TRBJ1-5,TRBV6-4,CASPTQGNSNQPQHF,TGTGCCAGCCCGACCCAAGGTAATAGCAATCAGCCCCAGCATTTT
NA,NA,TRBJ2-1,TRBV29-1,CSGEGGADEQFF,TGCAGCGGTGAAGGGGGGGCCGATGAGCAGTTCTTC
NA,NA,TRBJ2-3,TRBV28,CASRQTGTDTQYF,TGTGCCAGCAGACAAACAGGGACAGATACGCAGTATTTT
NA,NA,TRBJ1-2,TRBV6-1,CASSGTVAGGYTF,TGTGCCAGCAGTGGGACGGTGGCAGGAGGCTACACCTTC
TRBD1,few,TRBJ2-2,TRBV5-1,CASSAKADRFANTGELFF,TGCGCCAGCAGCGCAAAAGCGGACAGGTTCGCGAACACCGGGGAGCTGTTTTTT
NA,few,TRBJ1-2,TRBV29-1,CSFTQVAYGYTF,TGCAGCTTCACACAGGTTGCCTATGGCTACACCTTC
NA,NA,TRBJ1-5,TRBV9,CASSPEGGNQPQHF,TGTGCCAGCAGCCCGGAGGGCGGCAATCAGCCCCAGCATTTT
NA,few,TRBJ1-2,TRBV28,CASSPPYPYGYTF,TGTGCCAGCAGCCCTCCTTACCCCTATGGCTACACCTTC
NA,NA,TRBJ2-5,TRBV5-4,CASSTALTAQYF,TGTGCCAGCAGTACGGCACTGACAGCCCAGTACTTC
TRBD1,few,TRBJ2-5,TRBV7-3,CASSSTGGQETQYF,TGTGCCAGCAGCTCTACAGGGGGGCAAGAGACCCAGTACTTC
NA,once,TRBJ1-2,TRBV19,CASSSYLAYGYTF,TGTGCCAGTAGTTCCTACCTCGCCTATGGCTACACCTTC
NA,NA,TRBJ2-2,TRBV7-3,CASKEGTNTGELFF,TGTGCCAGCAAAGAGGGGACAAACACCGGGGAGCTGTTTTTT
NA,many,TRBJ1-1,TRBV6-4,CASSADWGATEAFF,TGTGCCAGCAGTGCTGACTGGGGGGCCACTGAAGCTTTCTTT
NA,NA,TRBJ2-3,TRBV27,CASRGSTDTQYF,TGTGCCAGCCGGGGTAGCACAGATACGCAGTATTTT
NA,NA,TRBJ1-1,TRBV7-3,CASSSSNSGTEAFF,TGTGCCAGCAGCTCCAGCAACAGTGGCACTGAAGCTTTCTTT
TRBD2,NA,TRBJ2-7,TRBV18,CASSPRLAADTYEQYF,TGTGCCAGCTCACCCAGACTAGCGGCTGACACTTACGAGCAGTACTTC
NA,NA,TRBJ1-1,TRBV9,CASSPHSDLEAFF,TGTGCCAGCAGCCCCCACTCTGACCTTGAAGCTTTCTTT
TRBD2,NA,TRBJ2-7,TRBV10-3,CAISERGASGINEQYF,TGTGCCATCAGTGAGCGAGGGGCTAGCGGGATTAACGAGCAGTACTTC
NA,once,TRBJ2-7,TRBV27,CASRLATTSFYEQYF,TGTGCCAGCAGGCTCGCTACTACGTCGTTTTACGAGCAGTACTTC
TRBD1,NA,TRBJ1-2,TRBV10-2,CASSEGQNYGYTF,TGCGCCAGCAGCGAGGGACAGAACTATGGCTACACCTTC
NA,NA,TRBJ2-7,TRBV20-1,CSASTGNEQYF,TGCAGTGCTAGTACAGGGAACGAGCAGTACTTC
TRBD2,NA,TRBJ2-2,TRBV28,CASSPPTSGSTGELFF,TGTGCCAGCAGCCCACCCACTAGCGGAAGCACCGGGGAGCTGTTTTTT
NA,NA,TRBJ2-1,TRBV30,CAWRVLGHNNEQFF,TGTGCCTGGAGGGTCCTTGGACACAACAATGAGCAGTTCTTC
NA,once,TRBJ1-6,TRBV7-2,CASSKGGGSYNSPLHF,TGTGCCAGCAGCAAGGGAGGTGGTTCCTATAATTCACCCCTCCACTTT
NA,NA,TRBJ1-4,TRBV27,CASRWTATNEKLFF,TGTGCCAGCCGCTGGACAGCAACTAATGAAAAACTGTTTTTT
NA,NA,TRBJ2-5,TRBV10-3,CAISSLGGQETQYF,TGTGCCATCAGCAGCCTTGGGGGGCAAGAGACCCAGTACTTC
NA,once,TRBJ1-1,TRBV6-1,CASSDGGSLYTEAFF,TGTGCCAGCAGTGATGGGGGTAGCCTTTACACTGAAGCTTTCTTT
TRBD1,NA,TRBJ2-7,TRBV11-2,CASSLNGQGTDEQYF,TGTGCCAGCAGCTTAAACGGACAGGGTACCGACGAGCAGTACTTC
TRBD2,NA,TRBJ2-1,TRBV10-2,CATQAIFGRAGNNEQFF,TGCGCCACCCAAGCCATTTTCGGGAGGGCGGGGAACAATGAGCAGTTCTTC
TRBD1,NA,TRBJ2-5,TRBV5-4,CASAGQGKETQYF,TGTGCCAGCGCGGGACAGGGGAAAGAGACCCAGTACTTC
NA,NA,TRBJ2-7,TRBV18,CASSPRTGFNEQYF,TGTGCCAGCTCGCCCAGAACAGGGTTCAACGAGCAGTACTTC
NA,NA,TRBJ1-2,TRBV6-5,CASLRGGGDGYGYTF,TGTGCCAGCCTTAGGGGAGGGGGAGATGGCTATGGCTACACCTTC
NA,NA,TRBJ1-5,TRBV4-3,CASSQEGRKPQHF,TGCGCCAGCAGCCAAGAGGGTAGAAAGCCCCAGCATTTT
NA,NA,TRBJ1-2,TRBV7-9,CASSSYRVKDYGYTF,TGTGCCAGCAGCTCGTACAGGGTAAAGGACTATGGCTACACCTTC
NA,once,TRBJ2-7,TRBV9,CASSVDSYSYEQYF,TGTGCCAGCAGCGTCGACAGTTACTCCTACGAGCAGTACTTC
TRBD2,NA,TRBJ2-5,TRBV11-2,CASSSLAGQETQYF,TGTGCCAGCAGCTCCCTAGCGGGGCAAGAGACCCAGTACTTC
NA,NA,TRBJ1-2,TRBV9,CASSVAGPNYGYTF,TGTGCCAGCAGCGTAGCGGGCCCTAACTATGGCTACACCTTC
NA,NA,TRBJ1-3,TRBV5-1,CASAGSGNTIYF,TGCGCCAGCGCGGGCTCTGGAAACACCATATATTTT
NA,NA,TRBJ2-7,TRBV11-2,CASSSWGAGVLSYEQYF,TGTGCCAGCAGCTCCTGGGGGGCGGGAGTTCTTTCCTACGAGCAGTACTTC
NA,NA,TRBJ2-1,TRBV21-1,CASSKAGQRGVYNEQFF,TGTGCCAGCAGCAAAGCCGGGCAGCGGGGGGTCTACAATGAGCAGTTCTTC
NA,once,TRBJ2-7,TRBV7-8,CASSQGGYPSYEQYF,TGTGCCAGCAGCCAGGGGGGCTACCCCTCCTACGAGCAGTACTTC
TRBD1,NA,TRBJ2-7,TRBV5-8,CASSLIDRGGHEQYF,TGTGCCAGCAGCTTGATCGACAGGGGAGGTCACGAGCAGTACTTC